The source of this T cell receptor beta chain is a study of T cells in Graves' hyperthyroidism and ophthalmopathy. In its sample, this clonotype was seen many times. V was cut by 2 bases and J by 2 bases, with 21 bases left in between. Germline loops: CDR1 GTSNPN, CDR2 SVGIG (reference sequence). The CDR3 length is 18 residues. Using RNA transcripts as the source, TCR beta CDR3 regions were amplified. HTBI primers were the set used in a first-round RT-PCR of the TCR CDR3. A single record per CDR3 protein comes from TCRdb applying MiXCR to the multiplex PCR reads. The sample lists about 320,000 distinct CDR3 sequences, 15% to 20% occurring once.

The rearrangement links TRBV30 to TRBJ1-4, with a possible D match to TRBD1 (5 bases). The clonotype was recovered from a man in his thirties or forties with Graves' hyperthyroidism. Sequencing was done on a sample of blood. The CDR3 sequence is CAWSRFWSRGLTNEKLFF. The CDR3 DNA follows: TGTGCCTGGAGTCGTTTTTGGTCCCGGGGCCTTACTAATGAAAAACTGTTTTTT.